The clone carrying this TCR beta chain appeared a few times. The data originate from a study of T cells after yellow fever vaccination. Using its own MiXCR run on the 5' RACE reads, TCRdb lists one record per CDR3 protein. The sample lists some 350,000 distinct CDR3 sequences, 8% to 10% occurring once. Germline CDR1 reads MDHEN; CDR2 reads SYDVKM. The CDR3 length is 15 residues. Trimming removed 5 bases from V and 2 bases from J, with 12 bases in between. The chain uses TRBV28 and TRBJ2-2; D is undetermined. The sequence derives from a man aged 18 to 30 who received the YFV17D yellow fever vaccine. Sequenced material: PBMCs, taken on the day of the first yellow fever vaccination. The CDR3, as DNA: TGTGCCAGCAGTGACCCGACCAGAAACACCGGGGAGCTGTTTTTT. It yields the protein CASSDPTRNTGELFF.